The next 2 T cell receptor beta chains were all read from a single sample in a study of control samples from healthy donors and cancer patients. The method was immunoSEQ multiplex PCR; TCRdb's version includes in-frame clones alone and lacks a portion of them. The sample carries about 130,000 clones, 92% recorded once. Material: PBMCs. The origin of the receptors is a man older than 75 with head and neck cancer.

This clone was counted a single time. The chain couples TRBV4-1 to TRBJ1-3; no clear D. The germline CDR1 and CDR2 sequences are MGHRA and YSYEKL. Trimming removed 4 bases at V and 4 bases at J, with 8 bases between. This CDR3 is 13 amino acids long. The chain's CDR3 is CASSREGGNTIYF. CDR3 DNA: TGCGCCAGCAGCCGGGAGGGAGGAAACACCATATATTTT.

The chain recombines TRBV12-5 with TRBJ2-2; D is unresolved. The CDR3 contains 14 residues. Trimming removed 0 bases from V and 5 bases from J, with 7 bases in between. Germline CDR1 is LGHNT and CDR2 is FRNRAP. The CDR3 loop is CASGLVGPTGELFF. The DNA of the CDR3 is TGTGCTAGTGGTTTGGTAGGACCGACCGGGGAGCTGTTTTTT.